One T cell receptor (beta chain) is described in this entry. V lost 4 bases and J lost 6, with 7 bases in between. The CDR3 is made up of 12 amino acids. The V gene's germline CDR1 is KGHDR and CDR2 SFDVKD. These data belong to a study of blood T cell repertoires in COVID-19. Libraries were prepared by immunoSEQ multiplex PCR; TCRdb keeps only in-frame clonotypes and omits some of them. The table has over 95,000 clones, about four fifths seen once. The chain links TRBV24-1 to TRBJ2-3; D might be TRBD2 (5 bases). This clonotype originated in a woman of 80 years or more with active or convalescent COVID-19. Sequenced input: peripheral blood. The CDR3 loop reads CATSDIADTQYF. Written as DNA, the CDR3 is TGTGCCACCAGTGACATAGCGGATACGCAGTATTTT.